This TCR beta chain was sequenced for a study of T-cell reconstitution after alpha-beta-depleted transplantation in children. The study's findings and limits: T-cell numbers and diversity, one year after transplant, stemmed largely from T cells that were newly produced. It was reported that alpha-beta T cells came from several hundred expanded graft clones (about two months after transplant).

This clonotype has a count of ten or more. The antigen is undetermined. The library targeted TCRbeta and was prepared with unique molecular identifiers. One entry per CDR3 protein results from TCRdb running MiXCR on the PCR reads. The table shows approximately 300,000 distinct CDR3 sequences, with 11% occurring only once. The source material was peripheral blood, sampled 180 days after TCRalphabeta/CD19-depleted stem cell transplant. The receptor comes from a male patient aged 2-15 years who had a stem cell transplant for chronic granulomatous disease, so the T cells may come from the graft donor.

DNA for the CDR3: TGTGCCAGCAGCTTAGATCCGGCTACTACAGGCAATGAGCAGTTCTTC. Residues: CASSLDPATTGNEQFF. This chain joins TRBV11-2 and TRBJ2-1, with D maybe TRBD1 (5 bases). Germline V gene sequence: CDR1 SGHAT, CDR2 FQNNGV. V was cut by 0 bases and J by 6 bases, with 15 bases left in between. The CDR3 runs to 16 residues.